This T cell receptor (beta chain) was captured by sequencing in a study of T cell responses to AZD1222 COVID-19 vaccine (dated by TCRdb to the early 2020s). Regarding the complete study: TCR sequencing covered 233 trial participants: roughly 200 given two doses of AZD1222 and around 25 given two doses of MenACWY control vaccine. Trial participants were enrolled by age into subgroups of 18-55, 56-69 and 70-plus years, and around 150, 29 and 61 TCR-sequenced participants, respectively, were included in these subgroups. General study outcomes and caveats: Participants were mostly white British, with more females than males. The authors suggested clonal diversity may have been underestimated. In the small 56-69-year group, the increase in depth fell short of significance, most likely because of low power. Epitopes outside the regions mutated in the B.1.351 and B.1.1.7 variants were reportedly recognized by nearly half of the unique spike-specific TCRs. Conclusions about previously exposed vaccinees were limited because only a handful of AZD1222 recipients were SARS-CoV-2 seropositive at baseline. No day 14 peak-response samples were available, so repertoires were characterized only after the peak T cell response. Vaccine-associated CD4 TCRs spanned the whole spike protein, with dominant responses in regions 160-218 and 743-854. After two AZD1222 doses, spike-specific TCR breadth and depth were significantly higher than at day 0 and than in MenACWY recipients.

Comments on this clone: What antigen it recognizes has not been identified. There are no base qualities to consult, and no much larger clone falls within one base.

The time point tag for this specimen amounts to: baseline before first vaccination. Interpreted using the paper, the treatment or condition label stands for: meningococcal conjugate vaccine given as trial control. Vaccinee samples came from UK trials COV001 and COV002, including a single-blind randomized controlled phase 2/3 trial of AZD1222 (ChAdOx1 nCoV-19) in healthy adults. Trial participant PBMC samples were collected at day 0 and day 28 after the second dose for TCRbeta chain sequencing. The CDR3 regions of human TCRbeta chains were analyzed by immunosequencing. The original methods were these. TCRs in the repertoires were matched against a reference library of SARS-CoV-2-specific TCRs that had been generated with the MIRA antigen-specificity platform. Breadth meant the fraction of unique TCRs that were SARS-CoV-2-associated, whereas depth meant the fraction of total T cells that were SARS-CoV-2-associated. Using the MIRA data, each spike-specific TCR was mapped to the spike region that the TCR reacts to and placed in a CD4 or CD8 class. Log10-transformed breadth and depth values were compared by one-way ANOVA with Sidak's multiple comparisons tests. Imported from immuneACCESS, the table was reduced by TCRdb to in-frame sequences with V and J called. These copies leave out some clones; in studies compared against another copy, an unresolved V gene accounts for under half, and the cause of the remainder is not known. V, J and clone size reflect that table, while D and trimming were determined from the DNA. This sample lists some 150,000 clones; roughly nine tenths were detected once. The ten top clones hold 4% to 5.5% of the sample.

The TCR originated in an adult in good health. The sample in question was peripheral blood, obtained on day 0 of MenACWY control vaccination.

The DNA reads as follows: TGTGCCAGCAGAGAAGTGGGGGAGACCCAGTACTTC. Translated, it reads CASREVGETQYF. The rearranged chain carries TRBV7-6 and TRBJ2-5; the D gene lacks a confident call. CDR1 and CDR2 are drawn from the germline V gene: SGHVS, FNYEAQ. V is pared back by 6 bases and J by 5 bases, with 10 bases lying between the germline termini. The CDR3 holds 12 amino acids from the cysteine to the phenylalanine. CDR3 DNA is the only sequence kept; it has 36 bases, read in frame from the first base.